What follows is one T cell receptor (beta chain) and its context. Treatment of the sample: oral pan-JAK inhibitor, 5-10 mg twice daily. The sample is drawn from a study of CD8+ T cells in alopecia areata. CDR1 and CDR2 from the germline V gene are SGHRS and YFSETQ. Trimming removed 4 bases at V and 2 bases at J, with 12 bases between. The CDR3 consists of 14 residues. TCR sequencing used cDNA made by reverse transcription of extracted RNA. The data were produced by immunoSEQ multiplex PCR, yet TCRdb's version contains in-frame clones alone and is incomplete. The sample lists more than 95,000 clones, approximately 57% occurring once.

The receptor was derived from a human donor with alopecia areata. The input for sequencing was CD4+ T cells sorted from blood, taken at week 4, from a patient treated with tofacitinib. The chain employs TRBV5-1 and TRBJ2-5; D is perhaps TRBD1 (6 bases). This CDR3 reads CASSPQGPQETQYF. CDR3 nucleotide sequence: TGCGCCAGCAGCCCCCAGGGGCCTCAAGAGACCCAGTACTTC.